This passage covers 31 T cell receptor beta chains from one sample sequenced in a study of CD8 T cells in ankylosing spondylitis. TCRdb called the 5' RACE reads again in MiXCR, with one record for every CDR3 protein. The sample holds about 200,000 distinct CDR3 sequences; around 13% are singletons and the top ten take 16%. Sequenced sample: blood, either unsorted or a sorted T cell fraction (not recorded which). The source is a male donor with ankylosing spondylitis or in good health (not recorded which).

This clonotype was seen only a few times. The CDR3 loop is CASSLEGGRRGFF. CDR3 nucleotides: TGTGCCAGCAGCTTAGAGGGCGGACGCAGGGGTTTCTTT. The chain recombines TRBV7-9 with TRBJ1-1; D is perhaps TRBD1 (6 bases). CDR3 length: 13 residues. Germline V gene lookup returns CDR1 SEHNR and CDR2 FQNEAQ (reference sequence). Trimming removed 1 base from V and 13 bases from J, with 16 bases in between.

This clonotype was seen a handful of times. The rearrangement uses TRBV20-1 and TRBJ1-5; 7 bases are shared with TRBD1. CDR1 and CDR2 (germline): DFQATT, SNEGSKA (reference sequence). V lost 2 bases and J lost 11; bases outside the gene matches: 9. This CDR3 spans 13 amino acids. The CDR3 region is CSARPTGDRTQHF. In DNA form, the CDR3 reads TGCAGTGCTAGACCAACAGGGGACCGCACCCAGCATTTT.

This clonotype was observed at least ten times. The chain has TRBV4-1 and TRBJ1-5; D is undetermined. This CDR3 has 15 amino acids. V was pared by 0 bases and J by 4 bases, with 10 bases between. Germline lookup yields CDR1 MGHRA and CDR2 YSYEKL. CDR3 nucleotides: TGCGCCAGCAGCCAAGATCAGGCACAGAATCAGCCCCAGCATTTT. It translates to CASSQDQAQNQPQHF.

The rearrangement joins TRBV12-3 or TRBV12-4 to TRBJ2-3; D is unresolved. The CDR3 has 13 residues. The V end lost 2 bases, the J end lost 2 bases, and 5 bases lay between the germline ends. The DNA for the CDR3 is TGTGCCAGCAGTTTATCCCTCACAGATACGCAGTATTTT. Residues: CASSLSLTDTQYF.

In this sample, this clonotype turned up a few times. The rearrangement joins TRBV4-1 to TRBJ2-1; a weak D match, TRBD2 (5 bases). The CDR3 contains 15 residues. The V gene's germline CDR1 is MGHRA and CDR2 YSYEKL. V lost 4 bases and J lost 4, with 14 bases in between. CDR3: CASSLSSRSYNEQFF. DNA for the CDR3: TGCGCCAGCAGCCTTTCTAGCAGGTCATACAATGAGCAGTTCTTC.

This clonotype was recorded a few times. The genes are TRBV29-1 and TRBJ2-1, with 7 bases fitting TRBD1. The length of the CDR3 is 13 residues. Germline CDR1 SQVTM, CDR2 ANQGSEA. V gave up 4 bases and J gave up 5 bases; unmatched junction bases: 5. Here the CDR3 reads CSVGTGDHNEQFF. In nucleotides, the CDR3 is TGCAGCGTTGGAACAGGGGACCACAATGAGCAGTTCTTC.

The genes are TRBV12-3 or TRBV12-4 and TRBJ2-3; tentatively, D is TRBD1 (6 bases). The CDR3 length is 17 residues. The V end was cut by 6 bases, the J end by 5 bases, with 24 bases between. The CDR3, as DNA: TGTGCCAGCAGCCCAGGGGCACGACGGCTAGAGGGAGATACGCAGTATTTT. The encoded protein is CASSPGARRLEGDTQYF.

In this sample, this clonotype turned up a few times. The chain is built from TRBV7-6 and TRBJ1-1; a possible D gene is TRBD1 (5 bases). In germline, CDR1 is SGHVS, CDR2 FNYEAQ. This CDR3 is built from 14 residues. With 6 bases removed from V and 0 bases from J, the gap between germline ends came to 11 bases. The CDR3: CASRSPDMNTEAFF. The CDR3 DNA reads as TGTGCCAGCAGGTCCCCGGACATGAACACTGAAGCTTTCTTT.

In this sample, this clonotype turned up many times. The chain is built from TRBV9 and TRBJ2-3; D remains ambiguous. CDR1 and CDR2 from the germline V gene are SGDLS and YYNGEE. The CDR3 contains 15 residues. The V end was cut by 0 bases, the J end by 5 bases, with 13 bases between. CDR3: CASSVGVTFKDTQYF. The CDR3 coding sequence is TGTGCCAGCAGCGTAGGTGTGACCTTCAAAGATACGCAGTATTTT.

The V and J genes are TRBV7-8 and TRBJ2-1; D is unclear. Trimming stripped 9 bases from V and 6 bases from J, with 18 bases between. CDR3 length: 14 amino acids. Germline CDR1 reads SGHVS; CDR2 reads FQNEAQ. The CDR3 coding sequence is TGTGCCAGTTCTAACTGGGTCGTGGGCAATGAGCAGTTCTTC. This sequence encodes CASSNWVVGNEQFF.

This chain joins TRBV5-1 and TRBJ2-3; D call uncertain. Trimming left V 4 bases short and J 2 bases short, with 14 bases between. The germline V gene has CDR1 SGHRS and CDR2 YFSETQ. The CDR3 contains 15 residues. CDR3 amino acids: CASSEFDLITDTQYF. CDR3 coding DNA: TGCGCCAGCAGCGAATTTGACCTGATCACAGATACGCAGTATTTT.

The V call is TRBV27, the J call TRBJ1-1, with D unclear. Germline V lookup: CDR1 MNHEY, CDR2 SMNVEV (reference sequence). The CDR3 loop spans 13 amino acids. Trimming took off 3 bases at V and 5 bases at J, with 10 bases between the two ends. As DNA, the CDR3 is TGTGCCAGCAGTTTTTTTAGTTGGACTGAAGCTTTCTTT. It encodes CASSFFSWTEAFF.

The rearrangement joins TRBV6-1 to TRBJ2-2; the D gene could be TRBD1 or TRBD2 (5 bases each). This CDR3 region has 15 residues. Trimming shortened V by 6 bases and J by 2 bases, and 13 bases separated the two germline ends. Germline assignment: CDR1 MNHNS and CDR2 SASEGT. CDR3 sequence reads: CASRVPGPNTGELFF. Here the CDR3 DNA reads TGTGCCAGCAGGGTACCGGGACCTAACACCGGGGAGCTGTTTTTT.

This clonotype has more than one count but fewer than ten. V gene TRBV14 combines with J gene TRBJ1-6; D call uncertain. The CDR3 consists of 17 residues. Looked up from germline, CDR1 is SGHDN and CDR2 is FVKESK. Trimming stripped 0 bases from V and 0 bases from J, with 9 bases between. CDR3 region: CASSQDLGSSYNSPLHF. CDR3 DNA sequence: TGTGCCAGCAGCCAAGATCTGGGGAGCTCCTATAATTCACCCCTCCACTTT.

This clonotype has a handful of counts. This chain uses TRBV29-1 with TRBJ1-2; D is uncertain. The CDR3 is made up of 14 amino acids. V was cut by 2 bases and J by 2 bases, with 12 bases left in between. CDR1 is SQVTM, CDR2 ANQGSEA, per germline. The CDR3 DNA reads as TGCAGCGTTGAACCCGGCGGCATAAACTATGGCTACACCTTC. Encoded protein: CSVEPGGINYGYTF.

This chain connects TRBV4-2 to TRBJ1-2, with TRBD1 matching 8 bases. The ends lost 0 bases at V and 4 bases at J; junction bases unmatched: 7. This CDR3 has 16 amino acids. Germline V CDR1 and CDR2: LGHNA, YNFKEQ. The CDR3 bases are TGTGCCAGCAGCCAAGATGAGGCAGGGGGCGGCTATGGCTACACCTTC. It is translated as CASSQDEAGGGYGYTF.

The V gene is TRBV7-6, the J gene TRBJ2-7; D gene ambiguous. Looked up from germline, CDR1 is SGHVS and CDR2 is FNYEAQ. The CDR3 is made up of 13 amino acids. V was trimmed by 0 bases and J by 5 bases, leaving 8 bases between them. Here the CDR3 DNA reads TGTGCCAGCAGCTTAGCGGGGAAGGACGAGCAGTACTTC. Translating gives CASSLAGKDEQYF.

This clonotype has a count of ten or more. This chain joins TRBV11-2 and TRBJ2-1; 9 positions match TRBD2. Trimming at V came to 2 bases and at J to 4 bases, leaving 3 bases not matched to a gene. The CDR3 is 15 amino acids. Germline V gives CDR1 SGHAT, CDR2 FQNNGV. The CDR3, as DNA: TGTGCCAGCAGCTTATTAACTAGCGGGTACAATGAGCAGTTCTTC. The encoded protein is CASSLLTSGYNEQFF.

This chain joins TRBV27 and TRBJ2-1, with D possibly TRBD2 on 5 matching bases. Germline V gene lookup returns CDR1 MNHEY and CDR2 SMNVEV (reference sequence). The CDR3 extends over 12 amino acids. Trimming removed 6 bases from V and 6 bases from J, with 9 bases in between. The CDR3 spells CASSEAGNEQFF. In DNA form, the CDR3 reads TGTGCCAGCAGCGAGGCGGGCAATGAGCAGTTCTTC.

There are a few counts of this clonotype. J is TRBJ1-1 and V is TRBV20-1; D remains unclear. Germline CDR1 is DFQATT and CDR2 is SNEGSKA (reference sequence). The CDR3 totals 12 residues. V was cut by 4 bases and J by 3 bases, with 9 bases left in between. The CDR3 loop reads CSAKSRDTEAFF. Written as DNA, the CDR3 is TGCAGTGCTAAGAGTAGGGACACTGAAGCTTTCTTT.

This clonotype was recorded a few times. This chain uses TRBV12-3 or TRBV12-4 with TRBJ1-1; 7 bases agree with TRBD1. The CDR3 loop spans 12 amino acids. The V gene end was trimmed by 5 bases and the J gene end by 8 bases; junction bases not matched to a gene: 5. The CDR3 nucleotides read TGTGCCAGCAGTCTATGGACAGGCGAAGCTTTCTTT. Residues: CASSLWTGEAFF.

This clonotype was seen a handful of times. The chain links TRBV27 to TRBJ2-1; 15 bases are shared with TRBD2. There are 19 residues in the CDR3. Looked up from germline, CDR1 is MNHEY and CDR2 is SMNVEV (reference sequence). The V and J ends lost 8 bases and 6 bases, in that order; junction bases with no gene match: 17. The CDR3 DNA reads as TGTGCCAGCCGTTCCCCGGGACTAGCGGGAGGCCTTAGTCCCAATGAGCAGTTCTTC. Its protein product is CASRSPGLAGGLSPNEQFF.

This clonotype occurred a few times. This chain joins TRBV11-1 and TRBJ2-3; D unclear. The V gene lost 5 bases and the J gene lost 10 bases, with 13 bases spanning the gap. The CDR3 loop spans 12 amino acids. Germline CDR1 and CDR2: SGHAT and FQDESV (reference sequence). CDR3 DNA: TGTGCCAGCAGCGCCGACTCAATCGCGCAGTATTTT. Translated, it gives CASSADSIAQYF.

This clonotype was observed a few times. This sequence joins TRBV5-1 and TRBJ2-1; 8 nucleotides agree with TRBD2. The length of the CDR3 is 14 residues. Trimming cost V 1 base and J 8 bases; bases outside gene matches: 5. Germline V gives CDR1 SGHRS, CDR2 YFSETQ. The CDR3 bases are TGCGCCAGCAGCTTGAGTCGGGGGGGCGATGAGCAGTTCTTC. It specifies CASSLSRGGDEQFF.

The rearrangement uses TRBV5-1 and TRBJ2-7; 10 nucleotides match TRBD2. V was clipped by 3 bases and J by 5 bases; unmatched bases: 8. The CDR3 spans 15 residues. The germline CDR1 and CDR2 sequences are SGHRS and YFSETQ. CDR3 DNA: TGCGCCAGCAGCTGGGCTAGCGGGAGAGGCCACGAGCAGTACTTC. Amino acids: CASSWASGRGHEQYF. Complete variable domain (other parts from reference TRBV5-1 and TRBJ2-7): KAGVTQTPRYLIKTRGQQVTLSCSPISGHRSVSWYQQTPGQGLQFLFEYFSETQRNKGNFPGRFSGRQFSNSRSEMNVSTLELGDSALYLCASSWASGRGHEQYFGPGTRLTVT.

This chain joins TRBV12-3 or TRBV12-4 and TRBJ1-1; no reliable D call. The CDR3 has 12 amino acids. Trimming took 1 base from V and 7 from J, leaving 7 bases between them. CDR3 protein: CASSLGNFEAFF. The DNA of the CDR3 is TGTGCCAGCAGTTTAGGGAACTTTGAAGCTTTCTTT.

This clonotype appeared a few times. The V and J genes are TRBV15 and TRBJ1-1, with TRBD1 identical over 11 bases. With 7 bases clipped from V and 4 bases from J, the junction kept 8 bases outside the gene matches. The germline V gene encodes CDR1 LNHNV and CDR2 YYDKDF (reference sequence). This CDR3 comprises 15 residues. The CDR3: CATTQDRGRGTEAFF. CDR3 in DNA: TGTGCCACCACCCAGGACAGGGGGCGCGGCACTGAAGCTTTCTTT.

The chain links TRBV2 to TRBJ1-1; tentative D call: TRBD1 (5 bases). From germline, CDR1 is SNHLY and CDR2 FYNNEI. The CDR3 has 14 amino acids. Trimming pared 1 base from V and 4 bases from J, leaving 10 bases between. The CDR3 reads CASSEGPGTTEAFF. CDR3 coding DNA: TGTGCCAGCAGTGAAGGTCCAGGGACCACTGAAGCTTTCTTT. Full variable domain (missing parts from reference TRBV2 and TRBJ1-1): EPEVTQTPSHQVTQMGQEVILRCVPISNHLYFYWYRQILGQKVEFLVSFYNNEISEKSEIFDDQFSVERPDGSNFTLKIRSTKLEDSAMYFCASSEGPGTTEAFFGQGTRLTVV.

In its sample, this clonotype was seen a few times. The genes are TRBV9 and TRBJ2-7, with D perhaps matching TRBD1 (6 bases). CDR3 length equals 14 residues. V was trimmed by 1 base and J by 5 bases, leaving 13 bases between them. Germline loops: CDR1 SGDLS, CDR2 YYNGEE. In nucleotides, the CDR3 is TGTGCCAGCAGCGTAACCCAGGGGCGCGACGAGCAGTACTTC. This encodes CASSVTQGRDEQYF.

In DNA form, the CDR3 reads TGTGCCAGCACCCGGGACAGGGTGATCACAGATACGCAGTATTTT. This encodes CASTRDRVITDTQYF. The genes are TRBV2 and TRBJ2-3, with 9 bases lining up with TRBD1. Germline CDR1 SNHLY, CDR2 FYNNEI. The CDR3 is made up of 15 amino acids. V trimming: 7 bases; J trimming: 2 bases; junction bases outside the gene matches: 7.

This clonotype appeared a few times. The rearrangement joins TRBV10-2 to TRBJ2-4; 11 nucleotides line up with TRBD2. J lost 0 bases, V lost 2 bases, and 6 bases had no gene match. CDR1 is WSHSY, CDR2 SAAADI, per germline. The length of the CDR3 is 18 residues. For the CDR3, the DNA is TGCGCCAGCAGTGAGACTAGCGGGGGTACTTTAGCCAAAAACATTCAGTACTTC. Amino acid sequence: CASSETSGGTLAKNIQYF.